The 22 T cell receptor beta chains below were found in one sample sequenced in a study of cytomegalovirus exposure and HLA in healthy donors. In the PCR, 60 Vbeta and 13 Jbeta primers were used. TCRdb's table, derived via immunoSEQ multiplex PCR, lists solely in-frame clones and lacks some. The sample records roughly 120,000 clones, around 83% being singletons. Sequencing was done on a sample of PBMCs. All receptors derive from a human donor in good health.

J is TRBJ2-7 and V is TRBV27; a weak D match, TRBD1 (6 bases). The CDR3 covers 15 residues. Trimming removed 5 bases at V and 5 bases at J, with 19 bases between. The germline gives CDR1 MNHEY, CDR2 SMNVEV (reference sequence). For the CDR3, the DNA is TGTGCCAGCAGTCTAAGGGGTTGGGGGCGCGACGAGCAGTACTTC. Translating gives CASSLRGWGRDEQYF.

This chain links TRBV7-2 with TRBJ2-4; 8 bases fit TRBD1. The CDR3 runs 19 residues. Germline V lookup: CDR1 SGHTA, CDR2 FQGNSA. V was clipped by 4 bases and J by 3 bases; unmatched bases: 17. The CDR3 region has the DNA TGTGCCAGCAGCTCGACCGGGACAGGCCTTGTAGTGGGCAAAAACATTCAGTACTTC. Encoded protein: CASSSTGTGLVVGKNIQYF.

The chain has TRBV14 and TRBJ1-2; D remains unclear. This CDR3 contains 12 residues. With 2 bases removed from V and 3 bases from J, the gap between germline ends came to 4 bases. Germline CDR1 SGHDN, CDR2 FVKESK. This CDR3 reads CASSQTDYGYTF. The CDR3 DNA reads as TGTGCCAGCAGCCAAACAGACTATGGCTACACCTTC.

The chain recombines TRBV9 with TRBJ2-7, with 7 bases that match TRBD2. CDR3 length: 16 amino acids. The trim removed 3 bases at V and 6 bases at J, leaving 15 bases unmatched. Germline CDR1 SGDLS, CDR2 YYNGEE. This CDR3 is CASSAIGLAEMGEQYF. CDR3 nucleotides: TGTGCCAGCAGCGCGATTGGGCTAGCGGAAATGGGCGAGCAGTACTTC.

This clone has just one count. The J gene is TRBJ1-2, the V gene TRBV19; D remains unclear. V gave up 7 bases and J gave up 7 bases, with 16 bases separating them. The germline V gene has CDR1 LNHDA and CDR2 SQIVND (reference sequence). The CDR3 has 13 residues. CDR3 in amino acids: CASTFAQEGGYTF. CDR3 DNA sequence: TGTGCCAGTACATTCGCGCAGGAGGGTGGCTACACCTTC.

The V call is TRBV2, the J call TRBJ2-1; a possible D gene is TRBD1 (6 bases). Germline V gene data show CDR1 as SNHLY and CDR2 as FYNNEI. Trimming pared 6 bases from V and 14 bases from J, leaving 17 bases between. The CDR3 contains 12 residues. CDR3 loop: CASRPSGAIKFF. The CDR3, as DNA: TGTGCCAGCAGGCCCTCAGGGGCGATTAAGTTCTTC. Supplemented by reference TRBV2 and TRBJ2-1, the full variable domain reads EPEVTQTPSHQVTQMGQEVILRCVPISNHLYFYWYRQILGQKVEFLVSFYNNEISEKSEIFDDQFSVERPDGSNFTLKIRSTKLEDSAMYFCASRPSGAIKFFGPGTRLTVL.

V gene TRBV28 combines with J gene TRBJ2-4; no reliable D call. CDR1 is MDHEN and CDR2 is SYDVKM in the germline V gene. CDR3 length: 12 residues. The V and J ends lost 2 bases and 4 bases respectively, with 3 bases between them. CDR3 sequence reads: CASSLPKNIQYF. The CDR3 coding sequence is TGTGCCAGCAGTTTACCAAAAAACATTCAGTACTTC.

The chain joins TRBV5-1 to TRBJ2-1, with unresolved D. The CDR3 length is 11 residues. Germline assignment: CDR1 SGHRS and CDR2 YFSETQ. The V end was cut by 0 bases, the J end by 8 bases, with 3 bases between. CDR3 residues: CASSLADEQFF. The CDR3 nucleotides are TGCGCCAGCAGCTTGGCCGATGAGCAGTTCTTC.

The chain couples TRBV2 to TRBJ1-2; 10 bases match TRBD1. The CDR3 contains 17 residues. With V trimmed by 6 bases and J by 4 bases, 14 bases remained unmatched. In germline, CDR1 is SNHLY, CDR2 FYNNEI. The CDR3 loop reads CASSSRDRGEFVYGYTF. In DNA, the CDR3 is TGTGCCAGCAGCTCCCGGGACAGGGGTGAGTTCGTCTATGGCTACACCTTC.

This chain joins TRBV4-1 and TRBJ2-7, with TRBD2 identical over 11 bases. The V gene's germline CDR1 is MGHRA and CDR2 YSYEKL. This CDR3 is built from 17 residues. Losses at the gene ends were 0 bases for V and 5 bases for J; bases not matched to a gene: 9. CDR3 coding DNA: TGCGCCAGCAGCCAAGAAGGTAGCGGGGGGGCCGGGAACGAGCAGTACTTC. Protein sequence: CASSQEGSGGAGNEQYF.

This clone was found a few times. The chain couples TRBV7-2 to TRBJ1-4; 10 bases line up with TRBD1. The ends lost 5 bases at V and 7 bases at J; junction bases unmatched: 7. In germline, CDR1 is SGHTA, CDR2 FQGNSA. There are 15 residues in the CDR3. CDR3 region: CASSRTGGVVEKLFF. CDR3 nucleotides: TGTGCCAGCAGCCGGACAGGGGGGGTGGTTGAAAAACTGTTTTTT.

The chain couples TRBV7-2 to TRBJ2-5; 13 nucleotides match TRBD2. CDR3 length equals 19 residues. Germline CDR1 is SGHTA and CDR2 is FQGNSA. Losses at the gene ends were 5 bases for V and 5 bases for J; bases not matched to a gene: 17. CDR3 loop: CASSPLGDRLAGGWETQYF. The DNA for the CDR3 is TGTGCCAGCAGCCCCCTCGGTGACCGACTAGCGGGGGGTTGGGAGACCCAGTACTTC.

Worth noting for this clone: At one boundary the junction diverges from the germline segment, which might be a read error. The chain joins TRBV7-7 to TRBJ1-4, with a tentative D call TRBD1 (5 bases). The CDR3 covers 15 residues. Germline loops: CDR1 SSHAT, CDR2 FNYEAQ (reference sequence). CDR3 bases: TGTGCTAGCAGCTTAGCGGGGGGAGTGGATGAAAAACTGTTTTTT. This gives the protein CASSLAGGVDEKLFF.

The rearrangement links TRBV19 to TRBJ1-1; a possible D gene is TRBD1 (6 bases). CDR3 length equals 16 residues. Germline V CDR1 and CDR2: LNHDA, SQIVND (reference sequence). V was cut by 6 bases and J by 1 base, with 18 bases left in between. CDR3 bases: TGTGCCAGTAGGGAACAGGGTAGGTCTTCGAACACTGAAGCTTTCTTT. Protein sequence: CASREQGRSSNTEAFF. Using reference TRBV19 and TRBJ1-1 for the parts outside the CDR3, the full variable domain is DGGITQSPKYLFRKEGQNVTLSCEQNLNHDAMYWYRQDPGQGLRLIYYSQIVNDFQKGDIAEGYSVSREKKESFPLTVTSAQKNPTAFYLCASREQGRSSNTEAFFGQGTRLTVV.

The rearrangement links TRBV19 to TRBJ1-5, with 7 bases matching TRBD1. CDR1 and CDR2 (germline): LNHDA, SQIVND (reference sequence). V shed 8 bases and J 7 bases; nucleotides not matched to a gene: 8. This CDR3 is 13 amino acids long. The CDR3 loop reads CASSLGGTQPQHF. In DNA form, the CDR3 reads TGTGCCAGTTCCTTAGGGGGCACCCAGCCCCAGCATTTT.

The chain combines TRBV7-8 with TRBJ2-1, with TRBD2 matching 9 bases. Per the germline V gene, CDR1 is SGHVS and CDR2 is FQNEAQ. CDR3 length: 16 residues. With 2 bases clipped from V and 8 bases from J, the junction kept 10 bases outside the gene matches. The DNA for the CDR3 is TGTGCCAGCAGCTTACTTTTTGCGGGGGGGCCATATGAGCAGTTCTTC. This translates into CASSLLFAGGPYEQFF.

This clone was detected a few times. The chain joins TRBV6-5 to TRBJ1-1; weak D call: TRBD1 (5 bases). Germline CDR1 is MNHEY and CDR2 is SVGAGI. CDR3 size: 14 residues. The V end was cut by 3 bases, the J end by 3 bases, with 11 bases between. The CDR3 nucleotides read TGTGCCAGCAGTTATCCGGGGGGACACACTGAAGCTTTCTTT. Amino acid sequence: CASSYPGGHTEAFF.

This clone was seen only once. This chain joins TRBV4-2 and TRBJ2-3; D possibly corresponds to TRBD1 (6 bases). Germline V CDR1 and CDR2: LGHNA, YNFKEQ. V lost 6 bases, J lost 2 bases, and 9 bases lay in between. This CDR3 comprises 13 residues. This chain's CDR3 is CASSPGATDTQYF. The CDR3 DNA reads TGTGCCAGCAGTCCAGGGGCCACAGATACGCAGTATTTT.

This clone appeared a single time. The chain is built from TRBV6-5 and TRBJ1-3, with D maybe TRBD1 (5 bases). V was shortened by 6 bases and J by 6 bases, with 12 bases between the two germline ends. The germline V gene encodes CDR1 MNHEY and CDR2 SVGAGI. The CDR3 consists of 13 residues. The CDR3 DNA follows: TGTGCCAGCAGCCCATTCGGACAAAACACCATATATTTT. Translated, it gives CASSPFGQNTIYF.

The gene calls are TRBV6-5 and TRBJ1-1, with no clear D. Trimming took off 4 bases at V and 1 base at J, with 4 bases between the two ends. Looked up from germline, CDR1 is MNHEY and CDR2 is SVGAGI. The CDR3 has 12 residues. Written as DNA, the CDR3 is TGTGCCAGCAGTTGGAGGAACACTGAAGCTTTCTTT. Protein sequence: CASSWRNTEAFF.

V gene TRBV15 combines with J gene TRBJ2-7; no reliable D call. Germline CDR1 and CDR2: LNHNV and YYDKDF (reference sequence). The CDR3 has 11 residues. The V end lost 11 bases, the J end lost 3 bases, and 11 bases lay between the germline ends. DNA of the CDR3: TGTGCCGCCGGCGGTAGCTACGAGCAGTACTTC. Encoded protein: CAAGGSYEQYF.

This clone has a handful of counts. J is TRBJ1-2 and V is TRBV5-1; the D is unclear. The germline V gene has CDR1 SGHRS and CDR2 YFSETQ. Trimming cost V 3 bases and J 0 bases, with 18 bases left between them. This CDR3 comprises 17 residues. The DNA of the CDR3 is TGCGCCAGCAGCTCGAGGACGGGGAGGTTTACTAACTATGGCTACACCTTC. It is translated as CASSSRTGRFTNYGYTF.